In its sample, the clone carrying this T cell receptor beta chain was seen a few times. The sample originates from a study of CD8 T cells in Susac syndrome. Random hexamers primed reverse transcription of about 0.45 to 1 ug RNA. With immunoSEQ multiplex PCR, TCR beta CDR3 was amplified across 54 Vbeta and 13 Jbeta. TCRdb fed the immunoSEQ multiplex PCR reads into MiXCR, producing one record per CDR3 protein. The table includes 55,000 to 75,000 distinct CDR3 sequences, 93% detected once. Sequencing targeted TCR beta in blood CD8+ and CD4+ T cells. V dropped 0 bases and J dropped 2 bases, with 8 bases sitting between them. CDR3 length equals 14 residues.

The clonotype was recovered from a human donor with Susac syndrome. Sequencing was done on a sample of CD4+ T cells from PBMCs. The gene calls are TRBV12-3 or TRBV12-4 and TRBJ2-7; a possible D gene is TRBD2 (6 bases). CDR3 bases: TGTGCCAGCAGTTTAGCGGGGGAGGCCTACGAGCAGTACTTC. This translates into CASSLAGEAYEQYF.